Presented here are 13 T cell receptor beta chains from one specimen sequenced in a study of control samples from healthy donors and cancer patients (dated by TCRdb to the early 2020s). Libraries were prepared through the immunoSEQ multiplex PCR assay. What TCRdb holds here is the immuneACCESS table cut down to in-frame rearrangements. Part of the clones is not present; checked against another copy, under half of the missing clones reflect an unresolved V gene, and the others are unexplained. This sample holds 100,000 to 150,000 clones; around nine tenths were observed only once. The top ten clones comprise about 3.4% of the sample. Sequences were obtained from blood. The receptors were sampled from a man aged 50-59 years in good health.

J is TRBJ2-7 and V is TRBV6-1; unclear D gene. The V end lost 3 bases, the J end lost 0 bases, and 9 bases lay between the germline ends. This CDR3 region has 14 residues. Germline CDR1 MNHNS, CDR2 SASEGT. Here the CDR3 DNA reads TGTGCCAGCAGTGAGACTTTCAGCTCCTACGAGCAGTACTTC. Translation: CASSETFSSYEQYF.

The chain recombines TRBV4-1 with TRBJ1-4; no clear D gene. Germline V gene data show CDR1 as MGHRA and CDR2 as YSYEKL. Between the trimmed V and J ends, which lost 0 bases and 7 bases, there was a span of 15 bases. The CDR3 has 16 residues. The CDR3, as DNA: TGCGCCAGCAGCCAAGAGGGAGGACCGTCATCTGAAAAACTGTTTTTT. Encoded protein: CASSQEGGPSSEKLFF.

The CDR3 DNA sequence: TGTGCCAGCAGTTTTGCAGGCACCAATCAGCCCCAGCATTTT. It encodes CASSFAGTNQPQHF. The chain uses TRBV28 and TRBJ1-5; D is uncertain. V lost 3 bases and J lost 3, with 9 bases in between. Germline assignment: CDR1 MDHEN and CDR2 SYDVKM. This CDR3 comprises 14 residues.

The chain joins TRBV10-2 to TRBJ2-3, with 8 bases lining up with TRBD2. Germline lookup yields CDR1 WSHSY and CDR2 SAAADI. This CDR3 has 15 residues. After removal of 2 bases from V and 1 base from J, the junction contained 2 bases not matched to a gene. As DNA, the CDR3 is TGCGCCAGCAGTGAGCCAGCGGGGGGCACAGATACGCAGTATTTT. Amino acid sequence: CASSEPAGGTDTQYF.

V usage is TRBV18 and J usage is TRBJ1-1; D is uncertain. CDR1 and CDR2 from the germline V gene are KGHSH and LQKENI. The V end lost 0 bases, the J end lost 3 bases, and 11 bases lay between the germline ends. The CDR3 is made up of 15 amino acids. This CDR3 reads CASSPPSLGDTEAFF. CDR3 DNA: TGTGCCAGCTCACCACCGTCGCTTGGGGACACTGAAGCTTTCTTT.

V usage is TRBV10-3 and J usage is TRBJ1-2; no reliable D call. From germline, CDR1 is ENHRY and CDR2 SYGVKD. The CDR3 runs to 16 residues. V lost 3 bases and J lost 7, with 21 bases in between. CDR3 DNA: TGTGCCATCAGTGAATCCCCCCCGGAAGGGCTGAGTGGCTACACCTTC. It translates to CAISESPPEGLSGYTF.

This rearrangement joins TRBV2 to TRBJ2-5; tentatively, D is TRBD1 (5 bases). Trimming left V 7 bases short and J 5 bases short, with 11 bases between. CDR1 is SNHLY and CDR2 is FYNNEI in the germline V gene. The CDR3 sequence is 12 residues long. In DNA form, the CDR3 reads TGTGCCAGCACAGGGCGTGGTGAGACCCAGTACTTC. Encoded protein: CASTGRGETQYF.

This clone appeared a single time. The V call is TRBV5-1, the J call TRBJ2-5; TRBD2 agrees at 11 bases. CDR1 is SGHRS, CDR2 YFSETQ, per germline. With V trimmed by 1 base and J by 1 base, 18 bases remained unmatched. The CDR3 is 21 amino acids. CDR3: CASSLIVLGLAGGRGQETQYF. The CDR3 DNA is TGCGCCAGCAGCTTGATTGTCCTGGGCCTAGCGGGGGGCCGGGGCCAAGAGACCCAGTACTTC.

In its sample, this clone was seen once. The chain carries TRBV7-8 and TRBJ1-5; D unclear. V was cut by 0 bases and J by 0 bases, with 27 bases left in between. This CDR3 has 22 residues. Germline loops: CDR1 SGHVS, CDR2 FQNEAQ. CDR3 amino acids: CASSLAGAEGERWVYSNQPQHF. CDR3 nucleotides: TGTGCCAGCAGCTTAGCGGGTGCGGAGGGTGAGCGTTGGGTTTATAGCAATCAGCCCCAGCATTTT.

The chain recombines TRBV11-3 with TRBJ2-6, with unresolved D. The CDR3 totals 17 residues. Germline V gene lookup returns CDR1 SGHNT and CDR2 YENEEA. The germline V and J ends were trimmed by 1 base and 0 bases, with 10 bases remaining between them. CDR3 sequence reads: CASSLVAHSSGANVLTF. In DNA form, the CDR3 reads TGTGCCAGCAGCTTAGTAGCTCACAGCTCTGGGGCCAACGTCCTGACTTTC.

J is TRBJ2-7 and V is TRBV7-9; D is unclear. V dropped 3 bases and J dropped 3 bases, with 12 bases sitting between them. The CDR3 is made up of 14 amino acids. Germline CDR1 is SEHNR and CDR2 is FQNEAQ (reference sequence). The CDR3 DNA reads TGTGCCAGCAGCTTCTCCCTGGAGATCTACGAGCAGTACTTC. Translation: CASSFSLEIYEQYF.

The chain employs TRBV24-1 and TRBJ2-3, with 8 nucleotides matching TRBD1. Germline V gene sequence: CDR1 KGHDR, CDR2 SFDVKD. Losses at the gene ends were 2 bases for V and 6 bases for J; bases not matched to a gene: 3. The CDR3 is 14 residues long. CDR3 region: CATSDSGGADTQYF. CDR3 bases: TGTGCCACCAGTGATTCAGGGGGCGCGGATACGCAGTATTTT.

CDR3 coding DNA: TGTGCCAGCAGCTTGGCTGGGAGGACTGAAGCTTTCTTT. Translation gives CASSLAGRTEAFF. The rearrangement links TRBV5-4 to TRBJ1-1, with D unresolved. This CDR3 is 13 amino acids long. V lost 0 bases and J 5 bases, leaving 8 bases between the germline ends. Germline CDR1 is SGHNT and CDR2 is YYREEE (reference sequence).